This section outlines one T cell receptor (beta chain) sequence together with its context. The antigen it binds to is not known. One base away there is no much larger clone; base qualities are not given. This entry is derived from a study of blood T cell repertoires in COVID-19 (dated by TCRdb to 2020 to 2021). Describing the broader study: Collaborator samples came from the United States, Italy and Spain and covered acute and convalescent phases of COVID-19. The prospective study material was composed of cDNA or gDNA derived from T cells, B-cell-depleted T cells, or PBMCs. The dataset comprised deeply sampled blood TCRbeta repertoires from subjects exposed to, actively infected with, or recovered from COVID-19. The repertoires were made available in a free public database intended to serve as a resource for research on the immune response to SARS-CoV-2. Samples came from the ongoing ImmuneRACE study (first 160 participants) plus 1,254 subjects from 6 global collaborators. Nearly every sample came with metadata listing a de-identified subject ID, COVID-19 status, age in years and sex. Where HLA class I and class II types were available, the types were taken from metadata supplied by the sample provider, not from assay-based typing.

Each collaborating institution followed its own protocols to collect whole blood in K2EDTA tubes. For TCRbeta analysis, collaborators shipped samples in one of three forms: frozen whole blood, isolated PBMCs, or DNA extracted from either of those sample types. Broader findings and caveats from the paper: Clinical and demographic metadata were provided uncurated, with the amount varying by source and participant.

TCRbeta CDR3 regions were amplified from genomic DNA by means of the immunoSEQ Assay, a bias-controlled multiplex PCR. The paper's data handling went like this. Nucleated cell counts per sample were estimated from amplification of reference gene primers within the assay. To quantify the absolute abundance of each unique TCRbeta CDR3 rearrangement, sequence reads were collapsed and filtered. For each sample, productive Simpson clonality was calculated as the square root of Simpson's diversity index over productive rearrangements. TCRdb stores this immuneACCESS table with in-frame sequences only. Part of the clones is absent; in the studies checked, under half of the shortfall reflects unresolved V genes, and no reason is known for the rest. V and J calls and clone size come straight from that table; D and trimming were deduced from the DNA. A total of about 74,000 clones appear in this sample, roughly four fifths of them only once. Approximately 7.3% of the sample comes from the top ten.

From the cysteine through the phenylalanine, the CDR3 covers 13 amino acids. Only the CDR3 DNA stays, 39 bases, in frame from base 1. Trimming leaves V shorter by 5 bases and J shorter by 6 bases, with the junction holding 5 bases beyond the gene matches. For CDR1 and CDR2, the germline V gene lists KGHSH and LQKENI. This receptor was identified in a human donor in a cohort sampled during active COVID-19. The sequence is built from TRBV18 and TRBJ2-7; the central 9 bases match TRBD1. Material: peripheral blood. The CDR3 amino acid sequence is: CASSLDRGGEQYF. Read as DNA, the sequence is TGTGCCAGCTCATTGGACAGGGGCGGCGAGCAGTACTTC.